The present T cell receptor beta chain was sequenced within a study of siplizumab effects on memory and regulatory T cells. TCR templates numbering 95,000 to 100,000 were assayed per sample. The table came from immunoSEQ multiplex PCR; TCRdb's copy has only in-frame clones and leaves some out. This table has 57,000 or so clones, 93% appearing once. Broader study findings: Roughly 75-96% of proliferating clones (CD4+ or CD8+) could not be assigned a naive or memory phenotype.

The CDR3 spans 14 residues. Trimming took off 6 bases at V and 0 bases at J, with 10 bases between the two ends. Per germline, CDR1 SGHRS and CDR2 YFSETQ. About this clone itself: Its antigen remains unknown.

The sample was CD8+ T cells sorted from blood. The rearrangement links TRBV5-1 to TRBJ1-5; D unclear. This sequence was found in a human donor in good health. The CDR3 DNA follows: TGCGCCAGCAAATTACAGACTAGCAATCAGCCCCAGCATTTT. It codes for CASKLQTSNQPQHF.